This TCR beta chain was sequenced for a study of blood T cell repertoires in COVID-19. Assay: immunoSEQ multiplex PCR; the TCRdb copy retains only in-frame clones and omits some. Of hundreds of thousands of clones in the sample, around 87% were seen once. The CDR3 has 17 amino acids. V shed 5 bases and J 0 bases; nucleotides not matched to a gene: 8. CDR1 is SGHTA and CDR2 is FQGTGA in the germline V gene. The chain combines TRBV7-3 with TRBJ2-3; 10 bases map to TRBD2. Sequenced material: peripheral blood. This clonotype was obtained from a man aged 55 to 70 with acute or convalescent COVID-19. The CDR3 DNA follows: TGTGCCAGCAGCATTAGCGGGGGGTACGGGAGCACAGATACGCAGTATTTT. Its protein product is CASSISGGYGSTDTQYF.